This T cell receptor beta chain was captured in a study of cytomegalovirus exposure and HLA in healthy donors. At the level of the study: A prior analysis found 117 million unique TCR beta sequences from around 180 million T cells.

Researchers ran the PCR with 60 Vbeta and 13 Jbeta primers. Sequencing was performed with immunoSEQ multiplex PCR; in TCRdb, only in-frame clones are kept and a portion is missing. Of approximately 160,000 clones listed, 75% are singletons. This CDR3 has 17 residues. Germline V gene sequence: CDR1 SGHRS, CDR2 YFSETQ. Trimming at V came to 2 bases and at J to 2 bases, leaving 7 bases not matched to a gene. The sample taken for sequencing was PBMCs. The sequence came from a woman aged 50 to 60 in good health and CMV-seropositive. The chain joins TRBV5-1 to TRBJ2-4; 10 positions agree with TRBD1. The CDR3: CASSFQGQGGTKNIQYF. CDR3 coding DNA: TGCGCCAGCAGCTTCCAAGGACAGGGGGGAACCAAAAACATTCAGTACTTC.